This is a list of T cell receptor beta chains from one sample in a study of blood T cell repertoires in COVID-19. TCRdb's table, derived via immunoSEQ multiplex PCR, lists solely in-frame clones and lacks some. Among approximately 180,000 clones listed, more than 75% were seen once. The sequenced sample was peripheral blood. The source is an older woman with acute or convalescent COVID-19. Both conserved end residues are part of each CDR3. The D gene is left open where the match is weak. Clone sizes are given selectively: once, few, many, or a class where the clone is expanded.

TRBV12-2	-	TRBJ2-2	few	TGTGCAAGTCGCTATAGGACTAGCGGGAACACCGGGGAGCTGTTTTTT	CASRYRTSGNTGELFF
TRBV7-6	-	TRBJ1-2	-	TGTGCCAGCAGCTTAGGGGCAGGTTATGGCTACACCTTC	CASSLGAGYGYTF
TRBV7-3	-	TRBJ2-5	-	TGTGCCAGCAGCTTATTCCTAGGAGAGACCCAGTACTTC	CASSLFLGETQYF
TRBV18	TRBD2	TRBJ2-1	-	TGTGCCAGCTCACCACCATACGGGGGGGGTCGTAGTGAGCAGTTCTTC	CASSPPYGGGRSEQFF
TRBV28	-	TRBJ1-1	-	TGTGCCAGCAGGCGTCAGGTTAACACTGAAGCTTTCTTT	CASRRQVNTEAFF
TRBV7-2	-	TRBJ2-7	-	TGTGCCAGCAGCTTAGGGGACTTGGAATACGAGCAGTACTTC	CASSLGDLEYEQYF
TRBV5-1	-	TRBJ1-2	once	TGCGCCAGCAGCATCGACAGGCCGGACTATGGCTACACCTTC	CASSIDRPDYGYTF
TRBV29-1	TRBD1	TRBJ1-1	-	TGCAGCGTTGAGAGGGACAGGGGGACTGAAGCTTTCTTT	CSVERDRGTEAFF
TRBV30	TRBD1	TRBJ2-1	-	TGTGCCTGGGACAGGGGGGTTATAAATGAGCAGTTCTTC	CAWDRGVINEQFF
TRBV7-8	TRBD2	TRBJ2-7	-	TGTGCCAGCAGCGGCGGGAGGATCAGCTCCTACGAGCAGTACTTC	CASSGGRISSYEQYF
TRBV12-3/TRBV12-4	-	TRBJ1-2	-	TGTGCCAGCAGCCCGCAGGGATTTGGTGGCTACACCTTC	CASSPQGFGGYTF
TRBV6-5	TRBD2	TRBJ2-7	-	TGTGCCAGCAGGCGGAGTAGCGGGAGTTACGAGCAGTACTTC	CASRRSSGSYEQYF
TRBV19	-	TRBJ2-1	-	TGTGCCAGTAGTATAGGCCTCTCCACGAGATTCTACAATGAGCAGTTCTTC	CASSIGLSTRFYNEQFF
TRBV19	-	TRBJ2-7	-	TGTGCCAGTAGCCCCCAGCGCGGTACCTACGAGCAGTACTTC	CASSPQRGTYEQYF
TRBV10-3	TRBD2	TRBJ2-2	-	TGTGCCATCAGTGTAGTCGGAGGCAGGGAGGGGACCGGGGAGCTGTTTTTT	CAISVVGGREGTGELFF
TRBV28	TRBD1	TRBJ1-1	-	TGTGCCAGCAGTACGACAGGGAGGACTGAAGCTTTCTTT	CASSTTGRTEAFF
TRBV11-1	TRBD1	TRBJ2-5	-	TGTGCCAGCAGCTTAGTACAGGGGAGTGGAGAGACCCAGTACTTC	CASSLVQGSGETQYF
TRBV4-3	-	TRBJ1-4	-	TGCGCCAGCAGCCAAGTATGGACTAGCGGTGGGGTAGCAACTAATGAAAAACTGTTTTTT	CASSQVWTSGGVATNEKLFF
TRBV28	TRBD2	TRBJ2-5	-	TGTGCCAGCAACCCTAACTCTAGCGGGAGGAGAAAGGGATTCCAAGAGACCCAGTACTTC	CASNPNSSGRRKGFQETQYF
TRBV7-2	-	TRBJ1-5	once	TGTGCCAGCAGCTTAGAAACCTCGAGGCAGCCCCAGCATTTT	CASSLETSRQPQHF
TRBV3-1/TRBV3-2	TRBD1	TRBJ1-6	-	TGTGCCAGCAGCCAACAGGGGGACAATTCACCCCTCCACTTT	CASSQQGDNSPLHF
TRBV19	TRBD1	TRBJ2-7	-	TGTGCCAGTAGCGTAATCCCGGGACAGAGTTCCTACGAGCAGTACTTC	CASSVIPGQSSYEQYF
TRBV2	TRBD1	TRBJ2-1	-	TGTGCCAGCGCGCCCGCGACAGGGGCCCACAATGAGCAGTTCTTC	CASAPATGAHNEQFF
TRBV19	TRBD1	TRBJ2-2	-	TGTGCCAGTACCCTTGGGACAGGGACCACCGGGGAGCTGTTTTTT	CASTLGTGTTGELFF
TRBV7-9	-	TRBJ2-7	few	TGTGCCAGCAGCTCCACCCTCCAGGAGCAGTACTTC	CASSSTLQEQYF
TRBV19	TRBD1	TRBJ1-2	-	TGTGCCAGTAGTACTGGACAGGGAAACTATGGCTACACCTTC	CASSTGQGNYGYTF
TRBV24-1	TRBD2	TRBJ2-3	once	TGTGCCACCAGTTTTGGGACTAGCGGGGGGCGGGGAGATACGCAGTATTTT	CATSFGTSGGRGDTQYF
TRBV5-1	TRBD1	TRBJ2-1	-	TGCGCCAGCAGGGAGGAGGGACAGGTGATGGATGAGCAGTTCTTC	CASREEGQVMDEQFF
TRBV21-1	-	TRBJ2-7	-	TGTGCCAGCAGCAAAAGAGGGTGGCTAGCGGTCTACCACGAGCAGTACTTC	CASSKRGWLAVYHEQYF
TRBV29-1	TRBD1	TRBJ1-2	-	TGCAGCGTCCCAGGGGGCGCGAAGGACGGCTACACCTTC	CSVPGGAKDGYTF
TRBV6-2/TRBV6-3	-	TRBJ2-7	-	TGTGCCAGCAGTTACACAGGGAGGGCCTACGAGCAGTACTTC	CASSYTGRAYEQYF
TRBV19	TRBD1	TRBJ1-5	-	TGTGCCAGTAGTCGCCAACAGGGGTACAATCAGCCCCAGCATTTT	CASSRQQGYNQPQHF
TRBV28	-	TRBJ1-6	-	TGTGCCAGCAGCCAGTCGCTGGGCCCCCCTAATTCACCCCTCCACTTT	CASSQSLGPPNSPLHF
TRBV7-2	-	TRBJ2-1	-	TGTGCCAGCAGCTTAGAACTAGGGAGAAATGAGCAGTTCTTC	CASSLELGRNEQFF
TRBV6-2/TRBV6-3	TRBD2	TRBJ2-7	-	TGTGCCAGCAGTTACGCGGGGAGGGTTGGCGAGCAGTACTTC	CASSYAGRVGEQYF
TRBV7-2	TRBD2	TRBJ2-5	-	TGTGCCAGCAGCTTGGGACTAGGCAAGACCCAGTACTTC	CASSLGLGKTQYF
TRBV6-1	TRBD2	TRBJ2-7	-	TGTGCCAGCAGTGTAGCGGGACACAGCTACGAGCAGTACTTC	CASSVAGHSYEQYF
TRBV5-1	-	TRBJ1-2	-	TGCGCCAGCAGCTCAAAGAGATTGGGGGAGGCTGGCTACACCTTC	CASSSKRLGEAGYTF
TRBV9	TRBD1	TRBJ2-5	once	TGTGCCAGCAGCGTAAGCAGGGGGCGAGGGGAGACCCAGTACTTC	CASSVSRGRGETQYF
TRBV7-9	-	TRBJ1-5	few	TGTGCCAGCAGCTTAGGCAGGGAGCGGGGAAACAATCAGCCCCAGCATTTT	CASSLGRERGNNQPQHF
TRBV19	TRBD1	TRBJ1-1	-	TGTGCCAGTAGTTCCCGACAGGGGGTGGGTGCTGAAGCTTTCTTT	CASSSRQGVGAEAFF
TRBV5-1	-	TRBJ1-6	few	TGCGCCAGCAGCTCGGAGGGGGGAAGGGAGGGTTCACCCCTCCACTTT	CASSSEGGREGSPLHF
TRBV6-1	-	TRBJ1-4	-	TGTGCCAGCAGTGAAGGGGCTGCCTTGGAACTGTTTTTT	CASSEGAALELFF
TRBV9	TRBD1	TRBJ1-1	-	TGTGCCAGCAGCGCCCAATTGACAGGGGTCACTGAAGCTTTCTTT	CASSAQLTGVTEAFF
TRBV6-6	-	TRBJ1-2	-	TGTGCCAGCAGTCCCAGCGCCACTAACTATGGCTACACCTTC	CASSPSATNYGYTF
TRBV10-1	TRBD1	TRBJ2-5	-	TGCGCCAGCACTGGACAGGGTAGCGAGACCCAGTACTTC	CASTGQGSETQYF
TRBV5-1	-	TRBJ1-1	-	TGCGCCAGCAGCTTGGATCAGTTCTCGGGCACTGAAGCTTTCTTT	CASSLDQFSGTEAFF
TRBV6-5	-	TRBJ2-7	-	TGTGCCAGCAGCCCCTTTACAGGGAGCTCCTACGAGCAGTACTTC	CASSPFTGSSYEQYF
TRBV19	TRBD1	TRBJ1-2	-	TGTGCCACAGGACAGGGGTTGGGATATGGCTACACCTTC	CATGQGLGYGYTF
TRBV28	TRBD1	TRBJ1-6	-	TGTGCCAGCAGTTACTACAGGGGGCGCGTATCACCCCTCCACTTT	CASSYYRGRVSPLHF
TRBV18	-	TRBJ1-1	-	TGTGCCAGCTCACCCGGGAGGGCCACGAACACTGAAGCTTTCTTT	CASSPGRATNTEAFF
TRBV5-1	-	TRBJ1-1	-	TGCGCCAGCAGCTTTCTGGGGGGGTCTGAAGCTTTCTTT	CASSFLGGSEAFF
TRBV6-1	-	TRBJ1-5	-	TGTGCCAGCAGCTTTGGGCAGGGAGGACCTCAGCCCCAGCATTTT	CASSFGQGGPQPQHF
TRBV19	TRBD1	TRBJ2-7	-	TGTGCCAGTAGTATACGGGCAGGGGGCGCCTACGAGCAGTACTTC	CASSIRAGGAYEQYF
TRBV11-3	-	TRBJ2-3	-	TGTGCCAGCAGCCCCGGGTTGGTAGCGGCCGGGGATACGCAGTATTTT	CASSPGLVAAGDTQYF
TRBV7-9	-	TRBJ2-2	-	TGTGCCAGCAGCCCAGCGGAGGGTGGAAACACCGGGGAGCTGTTTTTT	CASSPAEGGNTGELFF
TRBV19	TRBD1	TRBJ1-1	-	TGTGCCAGTAAACAACAGGGGGCAGGCACTGAAGCTTTCTTT	CASKQQGAGTEAFF
TRBV7-2	-	TRBJ2-1	-	TGTGCCACCCGGGACGCGGGATACAATGAGCAGTTCTTC	CATRDAGYNEQFF